The 5 T cell receptor beta chains below all came from one sample that was sequenced in a study of CD8 T cells in Susac syndrome. RNA, at roughly 0.5 to 1 ug, was reverse transcribed with random hexamers. MiXCR, applied by TCRdb to the immunoSEQ multiplex PCR reads, yields one record per CDR3 protein. The sample has roughly 250,000 distinct CDR3 sequences; 96% are singletons. Sequenced sample: CD4+ T cells from PBMCs. Every receptor here comes from a human donor with Susac syndrome.

The rearrangement links TRBV20-1 to TRBJ2-5, with TRBD2 matching over 8 bases. The germline V gene encodes CDR1 DFQATT and CDR2 SNEGSKA (reference sequence). The CDR3 runs to 13 residues. V dropped 5 bases and J dropped 3; count of bases not matched to a gene: 5. The chain's CDR3 is CSADLLAEETQYF. CDR3 DNA: TGCAGTGCTGACTTACTAGCGGAAGAGACCCAGTACTTC.

The V and J genes are TRBV12-3 or TRBV12-4 and TRBJ2-7, with D perhaps matching TRBD1 or TRBD2 (5 bases each). Deletions cut 4 bases from V and 3 bases from J, with 16 bases between. The CDR3 consists of 15 residues. The CDR3 loop reads CASSSRDPRHYEQYF. The CDR3 bases are TGTGCCAGCAGTTCTAGGGACCCGCGTCACTACGAGCAGTACTTC.

The J gene is TRBJ2-6, the V gene TRBV4-1; tentative D call: TRBD2 (6 bases). Germline values: CDR1 MGHRA, CDR2 YSYEKL. Trimming took off 8 bases at V and 2 bases at J, with 13 bases between the two ends. The CDR3 totals 15 residues. DNA of the CDR3: TGCGCCAGCGCCCGCGGGGCACCTGGGGCCAACGTCCTGACTTTC. Translated: CASARGAPGANVLTF.

The chain is built from TRBV27 and TRBJ2-3, with D maybe TRBD2 (5 bases). From germline, CDR1 is MNHEY and CDR2 SMNVEV (reference sequence). Deletions cut 6 bases from V and 2 bases from J, with 15 bases between. The CDR3 has 15 amino acids. The CDR3 region is CASRPSGWPTDTQYF. The CDR3 nucleotides are TGTGCCAGCAGACCGAGCGGATGGCCCACAGATACGCAGTATTTT.

V and J are TRBV29-1 and TRBJ2-1; D may be TRBD2 (6 bases). The germline V gene encodes CDR1 SQVTM and CDR2 ANQGSEA. CDR3 length equals 15 residues. The V end lost 4 bases, the J end lost 0 bases, and 13 bases lay between the germline ends. This chain's CDR3 is CSVGVAVSSYNEQFF. The CDR3 DNA reads TGCAGCGTTGGTGTAGCGGTGAGCTCCTACAATGAGCAGTTCTTC.